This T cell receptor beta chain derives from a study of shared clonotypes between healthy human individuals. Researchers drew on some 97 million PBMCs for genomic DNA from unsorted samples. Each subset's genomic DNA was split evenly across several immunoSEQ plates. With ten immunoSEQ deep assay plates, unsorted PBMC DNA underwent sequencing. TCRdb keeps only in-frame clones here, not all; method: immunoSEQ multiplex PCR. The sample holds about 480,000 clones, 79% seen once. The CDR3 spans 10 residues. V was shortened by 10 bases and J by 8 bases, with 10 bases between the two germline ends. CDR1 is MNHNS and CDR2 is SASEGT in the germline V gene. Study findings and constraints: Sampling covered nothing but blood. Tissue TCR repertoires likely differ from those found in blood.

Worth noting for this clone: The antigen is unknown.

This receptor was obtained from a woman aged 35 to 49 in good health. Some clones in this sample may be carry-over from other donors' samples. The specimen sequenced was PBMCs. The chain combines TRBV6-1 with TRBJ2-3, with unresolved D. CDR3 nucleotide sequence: TGTGCCATCGGTACACGTACGCAGTATTTT. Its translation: CAIGTRTQYF.